The sequence of this TCR beta chain was determined in a study of regulatory T cells in long-lasting Graves disease. Overall study findings and caveats: Persistent-disease Graves' patients showed less TCR diversity than new cases. TRBV28, TRBJ1-2 and TRBJ2-5 were segments that persistent disease favored. With a small sample size, accuracy may have been reduced.

Building of the TCR beta libraries involved iRepertoire HTBI primers and Arm-PCR of CDR3 regions. TCRdb re-called the multiplex PCR reads with MiXCR, one entry per CDR3 protein. This repertoire shows about 470,000 distinct CDR3 sequences, about 22% found once; its top ten account for roughly 7.1%. With respect to this clonotype: Its antigen is as yet unknown.

This CDR3 contains 15 residues. V was pared by 1 base and J by 5 bases, with 12 bases between. Looked up from germline, CDR1 is MNHEY and CDR2 is SMNVEV (reference sequence). Time point of the sample: persistent/refractory GD, antithyroid drugs over 5 years with positive TRAb. Preparation of the TCR library used RNA extracted from PBMCs. Enrollment of patients was through an endocrinology department in Xi'an, China. The chain is built from TRBV27 and TRBJ1-5; no clear D gene. The sample in question was peripheral blood mononuclear cells (PBMCs), obtained when the disease was refractory, from a patient treated with antithyroid drugs. The receptor's source is a female donor with Graves disease. The CDR3 region is CASSLLGRSDQPQHF. In DNA form, the CDR3 reads TGTGCCAGCAGTTTATTGGGCCGGAGCGATCAGCCCCAGCATTTT.